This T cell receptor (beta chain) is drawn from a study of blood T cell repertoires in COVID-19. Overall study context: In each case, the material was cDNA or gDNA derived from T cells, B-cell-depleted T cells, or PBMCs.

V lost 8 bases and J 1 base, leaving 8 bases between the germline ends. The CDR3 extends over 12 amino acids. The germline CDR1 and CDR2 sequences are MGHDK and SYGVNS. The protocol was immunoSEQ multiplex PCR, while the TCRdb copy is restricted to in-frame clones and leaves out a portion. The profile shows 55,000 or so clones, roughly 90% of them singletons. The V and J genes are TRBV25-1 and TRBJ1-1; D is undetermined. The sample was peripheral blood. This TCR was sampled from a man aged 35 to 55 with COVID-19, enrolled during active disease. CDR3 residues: CASQHTNTEAFF. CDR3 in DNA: TGTGCCAGCCAACACACGAACACTGAAGCTTTCTTT.